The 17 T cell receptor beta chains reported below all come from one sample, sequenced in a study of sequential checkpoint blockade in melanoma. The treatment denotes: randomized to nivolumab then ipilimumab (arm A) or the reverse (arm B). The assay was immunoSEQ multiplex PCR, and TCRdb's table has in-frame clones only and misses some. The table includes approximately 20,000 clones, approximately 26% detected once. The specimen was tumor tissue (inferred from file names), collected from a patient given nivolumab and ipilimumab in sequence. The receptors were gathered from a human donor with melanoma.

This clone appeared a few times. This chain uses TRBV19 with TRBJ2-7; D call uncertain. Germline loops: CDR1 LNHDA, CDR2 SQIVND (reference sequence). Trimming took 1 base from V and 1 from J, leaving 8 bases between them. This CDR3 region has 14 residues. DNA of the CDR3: TGTGCCAGTAGTATAGGACGGGCATCCTACGAGCAGTACTTC. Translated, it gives CASSIGRASYEQYF.

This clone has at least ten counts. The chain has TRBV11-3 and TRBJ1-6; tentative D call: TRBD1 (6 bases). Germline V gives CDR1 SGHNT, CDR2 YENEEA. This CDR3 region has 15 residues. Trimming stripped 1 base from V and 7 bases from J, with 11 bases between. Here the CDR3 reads CASSLGQAGNSPLHF. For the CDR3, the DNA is TGTGCCAGCAGCTTAGGACAGGCTGGCAATTCACCCCTCCACTTT.

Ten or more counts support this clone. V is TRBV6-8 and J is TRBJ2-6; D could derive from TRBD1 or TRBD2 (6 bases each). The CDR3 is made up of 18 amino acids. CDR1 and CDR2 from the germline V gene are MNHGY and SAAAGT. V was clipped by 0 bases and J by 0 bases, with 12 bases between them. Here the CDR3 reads CASSYSAGHSSGANVLTF. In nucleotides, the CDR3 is TGTGCCAGCAGTTACTCGGCGGGACATAGCTCTGGGGCCAACGTCCTGACTTTC.

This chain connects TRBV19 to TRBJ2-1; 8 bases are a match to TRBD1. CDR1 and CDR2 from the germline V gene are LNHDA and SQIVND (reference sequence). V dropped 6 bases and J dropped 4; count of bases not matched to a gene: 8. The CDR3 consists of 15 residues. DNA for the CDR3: TGTGCCAGTAGGGCTGGACAGGGTTTGTACAATGAGCAGTTCTTC. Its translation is CASRAGQGLYNEQFF.

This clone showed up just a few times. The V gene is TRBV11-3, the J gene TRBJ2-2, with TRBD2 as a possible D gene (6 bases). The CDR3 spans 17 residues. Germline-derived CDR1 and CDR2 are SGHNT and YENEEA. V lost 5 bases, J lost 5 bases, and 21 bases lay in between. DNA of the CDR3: TGTGCCAGCAGCCGCGATGGGGCGGTGCGGGGAACCGGGGAGCTGTTTTTT. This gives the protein CASSRDGAVRGTGELFF.

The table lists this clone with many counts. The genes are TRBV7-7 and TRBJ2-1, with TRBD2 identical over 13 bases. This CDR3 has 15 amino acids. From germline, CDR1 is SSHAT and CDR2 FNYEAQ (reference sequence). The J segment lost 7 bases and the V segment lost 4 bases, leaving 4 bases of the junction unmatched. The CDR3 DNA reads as TGTGCCAGCAGCTCGGGACTAGCGGGATTTAATGAGCAGTTCTTC. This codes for CASSSGLAGFNEQFF.

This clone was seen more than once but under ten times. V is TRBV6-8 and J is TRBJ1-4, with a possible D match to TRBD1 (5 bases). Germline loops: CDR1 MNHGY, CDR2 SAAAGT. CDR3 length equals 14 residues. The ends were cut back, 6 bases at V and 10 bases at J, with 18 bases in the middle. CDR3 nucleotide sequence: TGTGCCAGCAGCCCCATGGGGGGAGGAGGAAAACTGTTTTTT. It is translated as CASSPMGGGGKLFF.

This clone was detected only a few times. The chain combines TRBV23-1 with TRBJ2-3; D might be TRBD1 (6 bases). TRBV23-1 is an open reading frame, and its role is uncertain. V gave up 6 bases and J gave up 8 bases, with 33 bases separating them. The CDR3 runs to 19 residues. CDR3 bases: TGCGCCAGCAGCCAAGATTGGCAGGGGCCTGCTATCGGCTCGGTTACGCAGTATTTT. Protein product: CASSQDWQGPAIGSVTQYF.

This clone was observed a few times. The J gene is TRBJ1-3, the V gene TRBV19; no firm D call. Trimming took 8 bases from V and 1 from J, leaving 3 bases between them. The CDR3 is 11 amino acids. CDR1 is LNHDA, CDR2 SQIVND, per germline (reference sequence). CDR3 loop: CASLSGNTIYF. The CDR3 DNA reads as TGTGCCAGTCTATCTGGAAACACCATATATTTT.

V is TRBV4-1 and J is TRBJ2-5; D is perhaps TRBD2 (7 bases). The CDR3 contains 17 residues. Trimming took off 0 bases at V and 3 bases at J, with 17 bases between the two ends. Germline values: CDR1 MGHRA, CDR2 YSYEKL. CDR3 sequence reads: CASSQDFGGGQEETQYF. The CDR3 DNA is TGCGCCAGCAGCCAAGATTTTGGGGGGGGGCAGGAAGAGACCCAGTACTTC.

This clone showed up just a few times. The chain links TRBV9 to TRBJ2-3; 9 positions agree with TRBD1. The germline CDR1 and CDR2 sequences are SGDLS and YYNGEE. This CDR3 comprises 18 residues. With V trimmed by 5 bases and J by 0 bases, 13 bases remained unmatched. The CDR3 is CASSEEIPGQGSTDTQYF. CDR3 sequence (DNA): TGTGCCAGCAGTGAAGAAATACCGGGACAGGGAAGCACAGATACGCAGTATTTT.

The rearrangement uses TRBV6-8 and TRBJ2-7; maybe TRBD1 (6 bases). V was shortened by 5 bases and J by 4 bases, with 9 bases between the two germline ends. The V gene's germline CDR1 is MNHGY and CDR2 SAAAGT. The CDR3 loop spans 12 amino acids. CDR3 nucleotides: TGTGCCAGCAGTAAACAGGGTTACGAGCAGTACTTC. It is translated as CASSKQGYEQYF.

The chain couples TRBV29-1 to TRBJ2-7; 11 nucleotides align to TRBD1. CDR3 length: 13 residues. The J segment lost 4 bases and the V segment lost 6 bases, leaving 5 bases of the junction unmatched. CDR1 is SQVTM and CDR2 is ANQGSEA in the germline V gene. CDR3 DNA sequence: TGCAGCGTGAGGACAGGGGGCGCGTACGAGCAGTACTTC. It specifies CSVRTGGAYEQYF.

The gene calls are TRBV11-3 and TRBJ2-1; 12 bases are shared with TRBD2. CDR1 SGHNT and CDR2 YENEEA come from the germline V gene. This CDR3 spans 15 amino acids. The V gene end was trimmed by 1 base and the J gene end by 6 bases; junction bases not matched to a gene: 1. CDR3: CASSLVLAGGNEQFF. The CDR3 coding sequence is TGTGCCAGCAGCTTAGTACTAGCGGGAGGCAATGAGCAGTTCTTC.

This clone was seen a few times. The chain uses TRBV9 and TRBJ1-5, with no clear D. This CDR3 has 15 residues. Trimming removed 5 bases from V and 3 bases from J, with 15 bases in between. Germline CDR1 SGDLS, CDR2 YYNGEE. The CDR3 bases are TGTGCCAGCAGTGAAGGTCCAGGTCTCAATCAGCCCCAGCATTTT. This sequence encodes CASSEGPGLNQPQHF.

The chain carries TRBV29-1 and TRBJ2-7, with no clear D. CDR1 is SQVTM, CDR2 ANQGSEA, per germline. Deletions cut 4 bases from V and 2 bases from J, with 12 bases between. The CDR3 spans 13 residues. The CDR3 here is CSVAPAVAYEQYF. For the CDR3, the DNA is TGCAGCGTTGCCCCCGCGGTAGCCTACGAGCAGTACTTC.

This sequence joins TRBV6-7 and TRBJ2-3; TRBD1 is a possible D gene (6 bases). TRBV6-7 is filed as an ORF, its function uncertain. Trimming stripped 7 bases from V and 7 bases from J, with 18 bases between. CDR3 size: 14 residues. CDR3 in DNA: TGTGCCAGCAACACAGGGTATGGTACGAATACGCAGTATTTT. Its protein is CASNTGYGTNTQYF.